This is a list of T cell receptor beta chains from one sample in a study of blood T cell repertoires in COVID-19. Sequencing was performed with immunoSEQ multiplex PCR; in TCRdb, only in-frame clones are kept and a portion is missing. The sample carries 150,000 to 200,000 clones, around 90% recorded once. Sequencing input: peripheral blood. The receptor set was obtained from a man aged 45-65 years with acute or convalescent COVID-19. Each CDR3 is given with its conserved first and last residue. The order of the fields is V gene, D gene, clone size, CDR3 length, J gene, CDR3 protein, CDR3 DNA. The D gene is left open where the match is weak. Part of the rows lack a size; the others show once, few, many or a class for expanded clones.

v_call: TRBV15
d_call: NA
clone_size: NA
cdr3_length: 14
j_call: TRBJ1-6
cdr3_aa: CATSSRVLNSPLHF
cdr3_nt: TGTGCCACCAGCAGCCGGGTCCTTAATTCACCCCTCCACTTT

v_call: TRBV2
d_call: TRBD2
clone_size: NA
cdr3_length: 15
j_call: TRBJ2-1
cdr3_aa: CASSEGTSGYNEQFF
cdr3_nt: TGTGCCAGCAGTGAAGGGACTAGCGGCTACAATGAGCAGTTCTTC

v_call: TRBV7-9
d_call: NA
clone_size: NA
cdr3_length: 15
j_call: TRBJ2-1
cdr3_aa: CASSLSGLSYNEQFF
cdr3_nt: TGTGCCAGCAGCTTAAGCGGGCTTTCCTACAATGAGCAGTTCTTC

v_call: TRBV4-1
d_call: TRBD1
clone_size: NA
cdr3_length: 13
j_call: TRBJ1-2
cdr3_aa: CASRATGDRGYTF
cdr3_nt: TGCGCCAGCAGGGCGACAGGGGATCGCGGCTACACCTTC

v_call: TRBV18
d_call: NA
clone_size: NA
cdr3_length: 12
j_call: TRBJ2-2
cdr3_aa: CASTRETGELFF
cdr3_nt: TGTGCCAGCACCCGTGAGACCGGGGAGCTGTTTTTT

v_call: TRBV27
d_call: NA
clone_size: NA
cdr3_length: 17
j_call: TRBJ1-5
cdr3_aa: CASSPSPLRASNQPQHF
cdr3_nt: TGTGCCAGCAGTCCCTCCCCCCTCAGGGCCAGCAATCAGCCCCAGCATTTT

v_call: TRBV3-1/TRBV3-2
d_call: NA
clone_size: NA
cdr3_length: 12
j_call: TRBJ1-2
cdr3_aa: CASKRFGYGYTF
cdr3_nt: TGTGCCAGCAAACGGTTCGGCTATGGCTACACCTTC

v_call: TRBV11-2
d_call: TRBD2
clone_size: NA
cdr3_length: 16
j_call: TRBJ2-5
cdr3_aa: CASSSWREVAAETQYF
cdr3_nt: TGTGCCAGCAGCTCTTGGCGGGAGGTTGCTGCGGAGACCCAGTACTTC

v_call: TRBV11-2
d_call: NA
clone_size: NA
cdr3_length: 15
j_call: TRBJ2-7
cdr3_aa: CASSLESTLNYEQYF
cdr3_nt: TGTGCCAGCAGCTTAGAATCGACACTTAACTACGAGCAGTACTTC

v_call: TRBV30
d_call: TRBD2
clone_size: NA
cdr3_length: 15
j_call: TRBJ2-3
cdr3_aa: CAWRSKTSGRLTQYF
cdr3_nt: TGTGCCTGGAGAAGTAAGACTAGCGGGAGGTTGACGCAGTATTTT

v_call: TRBV7-9
d_call: TRBD2
clone_size: NA
cdr3_length: 12
j_call: TRBJ2-1
cdr3_aa: CASSLKAGEQFF
cdr3_nt: TGTGCCAGCAGCTTAAAAGCGGGAGAGCAGTTCTTC

v_call: TRBV5-1
d_call: NA
clone_size: NA
cdr3_length: 16
j_call: TRBJ1-1
cdr3_aa: CASSLVGGRMNTEAFF
cdr3_nt: TGCGCCAGCAGCTTGGTGGGTGGGAGAATGAACACTGAAGCTTTCTTT

v_call: TRBV15
d_call: TRBD2
clone_size: NA
cdr3_length: 15
j_call: TRBJ2-7
cdr3_aa: CATSPTAGVSYEQYF
cdr3_nt: TGTGCCACCAGCCCTACGGCGGGAGTTAGCTACGAGCAGTACTTC

v_call: TRBV28
d_call: NA
clone_size: NA
cdr3_length: 16
j_call: TRBJ2-5
cdr3_aa: CASSSLGHGTQETQYF
cdr3_nt: TGTGCCAGCAGTTCCCTAGGCCACGGAACCCAAGAGACCCAGTACTTC

v_call: TRBV7-9
d_call: NA
clone_size: once
cdr3_length: 13
j_call: TRBJ2-5
cdr3_aa: CASSPTQPLPQYF
cdr3_nt: TGTGCCAGCAGCCCTACCCAACCCCTACCCCAGTACTTC

v_call: TRBV6-5
d_call: NA
clone_size: NA
cdr3_length: 15
j_call: TRBJ1-4
cdr3_aa: CASSYKSGTNEKLFF
cdr3_nt: TGTGCCAGCAGTTACAAGTCAGGGACTAATGAAAAACTGTTTTTT

v_call: TRBV30
d_call: TRBD2
clone_size: NA
cdr3_length: 14
j_call: TRBJ2-2
cdr3_aa: CAWDSGGAVGELFF
cdr3_nt: TGTGCCTGGGATAGCGGGGGGGCCGTCGGGGAGCTGTTTTTT

v_call: TRBV5-6
d_call: TRBD1
clone_size: NA
cdr3_length: 16
j_call: TRBJ1-4
cdr3_aa: CASSLGSGTANEKLFF
cdr3_nt: TGTGCCAGCAGCTTGGGGTCCGGGACAGCTAATGAAAAACTGTTTTTT

v_call: TRBV6-5
d_call: NA
clone_size: NA
cdr3_length: 15
j_call: TRBJ2-5
cdr3_aa: CASSYPSGSVETQYF
cdr3_nt: TGTGCCAGCAGTTACCCGTCGGGAAGCGTGGAGACCCAGTACTTC

v_call: TRBV4-2
d_call: TRBD1
clone_size: NA
cdr3_length: 15
j_call: TRBJ2-3
cdr3_aa: CASSQPRQGPDTQYF
cdr3_nt: TGTGCCAGCAGCCAGCCTCGACAGGGCCCAGATACGCAGTATTTT

v_call: TRBV7-9
d_call: TRBD1
clone_size: once
cdr3_length: 16
j_call: TRBJ2-3
cdr3_aa: CASSPADRGEGDTQYF
cdr3_nt: TGTGCCAGCAGCCCCGCTGACAGGGGAGAGGGAGATACGCAGTATTTT

v_call: TRBV6-2/TRBV6-3
d_call: NA
clone_size: NA
cdr3_length: 16
j_call: TRBJ2-2
cdr3_aa: CASSNRELANTGELFF
cdr3_nt: TGTGCCAGCAGTAACAGGGAATTGGCGAACACCGGGGAGCTGTTTTTT

v_call: TRBV5-1
d_call: TRBD1
clone_size: NA
cdr3_length: 14
j_call: TRBJ1-5
cdr3_aa: CASSSGQVGQPQHF
cdr3_nt: TGCGCCAGCAGCTCAGGACAGGTAGGTCAGCCCCAGCATTTT

v_call: TRBV6-5
d_call: TRBD1
clone_size: NA
cdr3_length: 15
j_call: TRBJ2-1
cdr3_aa: CASRQTGGAYNEQFF
cdr3_nt: TGTGCCAGCAGGCAGACAGGGGGTGCCTACAATGAGCAGTTCTTC

v_call: TRBV9
d_call: NA
clone_size: NA
cdr3_length: 14
j_call: TRBJ2-3
cdr3_aa: CASSAGDLADTQYF
cdr3_nt: TGTGCCAGCAGCGCGGGGGATTTAGCAGATACGCAGTATTTT

v_call: TRBV7-9
d_call: NA
clone_size: NA
cdr3_length: 14
j_call: TRBJ2-1
cdr3_aa: CASSLEQGPNEQFF
cdr3_nt: TGTGCCAGCAGCTTAGAACAGGGTCCCAATGAGCAGTTCTTC

v_call: TRBV5-4
d_call: NA
clone_size: once
cdr3_length: 15
j_call: TRBJ2-1
cdr3_aa: CASSLASGVGGEQFF
cdr3_nt: TGTGCCAGCAGCTTGGCATCAGGGGTCGGTGGGGAGCAGTTCTTC

v_call: TRBV4-2
d_call: NA
clone_size: NA
cdr3_length: 17
j_call: TRBJ1-5
cdr3_aa: CASSQEGFTGPNQPQHF
cdr3_nt: TGTGCCAGCAGCCAAGAGGGCTTTACAGGCCCAAATCAGCCCCAGCATTTT

v_call: TRBV18
d_call: NA
clone_size: NA
cdr3_length: 15
j_call: TRBJ2-2
cdr3_aa: CASSPRDKNTGELFF
cdr3_nt: TGTGCCAGCTCACCTCGGGACAAGAACACCGGGGAGCTGTTTTTT

v_call: TRBV7-3
d_call: TRBD2
clone_size: once
cdr3_length: 15
j_call: TRBJ2-1
cdr3_aa: CASSLLTGGLSEQFF
cdr3_nt: TGTGCCAGCAGCCTTCTAACGGGAGGTCTCTCTGAGCAGTTCTTC

v_call: TRBV6-6
d_call: NA
clone_size: once
cdr3_length: 15
j_call: TRBJ1-1
cdr3_aa: CASSYSLSGNTEAFF
cdr3_nt: TGTGCCAGCAGTTACTCTCTCTCAGGGAACACTGAAGCTTTCTTT

v_call: TRBV19
d_call: TRBD2
clone_size: NA
cdr3_length: 15
j_call: TRBJ2-2
cdr3_aa: CASSTTSGGNGELFF
cdr3_nt: TGTGCCAGTAGTACCACTAGCGGGGGGAACGGGGAGCTGTTTTTT

v_call: TRBV6-5
d_call: NA
clone_size: NA
cdr3_length: 13
j_call: TRBJ1-5
cdr3_aa: CASTSFSNQPQHF
cdr3_nt: TGTGCCAGCACGAGCTTTAGCAATCAGCCCCAGCATTTT

v_call: TRBV19
d_call: TRBD2
clone_size: NA
cdr3_length: 18
j_call: TRBJ2-5
cdr3_aa: CASSPGGLAGGTLETQYF
cdr3_nt: TGTGCCAGTAGCCCTGGGGGACTAGCGGGAGGGACGTTGGAGACCCAGTACTTC

v_call: TRBV19
d_call: NA
clone_size: NA
cdr3_length: 17
j_call: TRBJ1-5
cdr3_aa: CASSRGGRNPSNQPQHF
cdr3_nt: TGTGCCAGTAGTAGGGGAGGGAGGAACCCTAGCAATCAGCCCCAGCATTTT

v_call: TRBV4-2
d_call: NA
clone_size: NA
cdr3_length: 15
j_call: TRBJ1-3
cdr3_aa: CASSQDGGAGNTIYF
cdr3_nt: TGTGCCAGCAGCCAAGACGGGGGTGCTGGAAACACCATATATTTT

v_call: TRBV30
d_call: TRBD1
clone_size: NA
cdr3_length: 13
j_call: TRBJ1-6
cdr3_aa: CAWRGTGDSPLHF
cdr3_nt: TGTGCCTGGAGAGGGACAGGGGACTCACCCCTCCACTTT

v_call: TRBV6-6
d_call: TRBD2
clone_size: NA
cdr3_length: 14
j_call: TRBJ2-1
cdr3_aa: CASSTLAVNNEQFF
cdr3_nt: TGTGCCAGCAGTACCCTAGCGGTTAACAATGAGCAGTTCTTC

v_call: TRBV19
d_call: TRBD2
clone_size: few
cdr3_length: 14
j_call: TRBJ2-3
cdr3_aa: CASSPGLELDTQYF
cdr3_nt: TGTGCCAGTAGCCCCGGACTAGAGCTAGATACGCAGTATTTT

v_call: TRBV19
d_call: TRBD1
clone_size: NA
cdr3_length: 17
j_call: TRBJ1-5
cdr3_aa: CASSIVRGAESNQPQHF
cdr3_nt: TGTGCCAGTAGTATAGTCAGGGGGGCGGAGAGCAATCAGCCCCAGCATTTT

v_call: TRBV7-9
d_call: NA
clone_size: NA
cdr3_length: 13
j_call: TRBJ1-2
cdr3_aa: CASSLGSAGGYTF
cdr3_nt: TGTGCCAGCAGCTTAGGGAGTGCTGGTGGCTACACCTTC

v_call: TRBV28
d_call: NA
clone_size: NA
cdr3_length: 13
j_call: TRBJ2-7
cdr3_aa: CASRAGSSYEQYF
cdr3_nt: TGTGCCAGCAGGGCAGGGTCTTCCTACGAGCAGTACTTC

v_call: TRBV19
d_call: NA
clone_size: NA
cdr3_length: 17
j_call: TRBJ1-1
cdr3_aa: CASRVPNRKRVKTEAFF
cdr3_nt: TGTGCCAGTAGAGTCCCTAACAGGAAAAGAGTTAAAACTGAAGCTTTCTTT

v_call: TRBV9
d_call: TRBD2
clone_size: once
cdr3_length: 16
j_call: TRBJ2-1
cdr3_aa: CASSPRIAGGADEQFF
cdr3_nt: TGTGCCAGCAGCCCACGAATAGCGGGAGGGGCGGATGAGCAGTTCTTC

v_call: TRBV2
d_call: NA
clone_size: NA
cdr3_length: 14
j_call: TRBJ1-4
cdr3_aa: CASRGGGSREKLFF
cdr3_nt: TGTGCCAGCAGAGGGGGGGGGAGTCGTGAAAAACTGTTTTTT

v_call: TRBV4-2
d_call: NA
clone_size: NA
cdr3_length: 16
j_call: TRBJ2-3
cdr3_aa: CASSHGRSASTDTQYF
cdr3_nt: TGTGCCAGCAGCCATGGTCGGTCTGCTAGCACAGATACGCAGTATTTT

v_call: TRBV11-3
d_call: TRBD1
clone_size: NA
cdr3_length: 20
j_call: TRBJ2-2
cdr3_aa: CASSLDRPFRTGANTGELFF
cdr3_nt: TGTGCCAGCAGCTTAGACCGTCCCTTCCGGACAGGGGCGAACACCGGGGAGCTGTTTTTT

v_call: TRBV7-8
d_call: TRBD1
clone_size: NA
cdr3_length: 16
j_call: TRBJ1-4
cdr3_aa: CASSLAGGTGNEKLFF
cdr3_nt: TGTGCCAGCAGCTTAGCCGGCGGGACAGGGAATGAAAAACTGTTTTTT

v_call: TRBV2
d_call: NA
clone_size: NA
cdr3_length: 13
j_call: TRBJ2-1
cdr3_aa: CASSETSHNEQFF
cdr3_nt: TGTGCCAGCAGTGAAACAAGTCACAATGAGCAGTTCTTC

v_call: TRBV6-5
d_call: NA
clone_size: once
cdr3_length: 12
j_call: TRBJ1-2
cdr3_aa: CASSPGSLGYTF
cdr3_nt: TGTGCCAGCAGCCCGGGTTCTCTAGGCTACACCTTC

v_call: TRBV10-3
d_call: NA
clone_size: NA
cdr3_length: 19
j_call: TRBJ1-1
cdr3_aa: CAISESTRAGLDGNTEAFF
cdr3_nt: TGTGCCATCAGTGAGTCGACTCGGGCAGGGTTGGATGGGAACACTGAAGCTTTCTTT